A selection of T cell receptor beta chains follows, all from one sample in a study of cytomegalovirus exposure and HLA in healthy donors. The data were produced by immunoSEQ multiplex PCR, yet TCRdb's version contains in-frame clones alone and is incomplete. Of some 85,000 clones detected, roughly 83% appear once; the ten largest clones hold roughly 2.2%. The sample comprised PBMCs. Receptors originate from a man between 18 and 29 years old in good health and CMV-seronegative. The CDR3 runs from the conserved cysteine through the conserved F or W. Each record gives: V gene, CDR3 protein.

TRBV5-1 | CASGGQGEKLFF
TRBV5-1 | CASSVGQGAYEQYF
TRBV29-1 | CSVGTSGSGELFF
TRBV5-1 | CASSLGLSRGPSSGANVLTF
TRBV27 | CASSSATGVSTEAFF
TRBV7-6 | CASLGRNGYEQYF
TRBV5-1 | CASSLAGQTSAIYF
TRBV5-1 | CASSLTGVGQSGYTF
TRBV6-1 | CASLTGIYEQYF
TRBV10-3 | CAINSQGANSPLHF
TRBV14 | CASSPPDRSVDYGYTF
TRBV9 | CASSEVGAGEAFF
TRBV5-1 | CASSLVGQFTGELFF
TRBV5-1 | CASSPGRSGSSYNEQFF
TRBV30 | CAWREYRTITNNYGYTF
TRBV5-1 | CASSSPGGWREGGHTQYF
TRBV4-3 | CASSQNRLAFYEQYF
TRBV7-3 | CASSLLGGTSTDTQYF
TRBV27 | CASSPLWGGRTEAFF
TRBV30 | CAWSVLGFGTEAFF
TRBV5-6 | CASSLTGEVYEQSF
TRBV7-9 | CASSLTTGTGELFF